What follows are 7 T cell receptor beta chains derived from one specimen sequenced in a study of regulatory T cells in long-lasting Graves disease. Arm-PCR of CDR3 regions and iRepertoire HTBI primers were the basis on which TCR beta libraries were built. TCRdb recomputed calls from the multiplex PCR reads with MiXCR, one row per CDR3 protein. The repertoire holds some 240,000 distinct CDR3 sequences, with roughly 20% as singletons. Time point here: newly diagnosed GD, antithyroid drugs for less than 3 months. Scientists built the TCR library using RNA that was extracted from PBMCs. Another study also made use of these data, one on T cells in Graves' hyperthyroidism and ophthalmopathy.

The sequenced sample was peripheral blood mononuclear cells (PBMCs), obtained at new diagnosis, from a patient treated with antithyroid drugs. The receptors stem from a woman younger than 45 with Graves disease.

V and J are TRBV3-1 and TRBJ1-5; possible D gene TRBD1, 5 bases. The length of the CDR3 is 14 residues. The V gene's germline CDR1 is LGHDT and CDR2 YNNKEL (reference sequence). The V gene lost 3 bases and the J gene lost 7 bases, with 13 bases spanning the gap. The CDR3 DNA is TGTGCCAGCAGCCACGGGAGAGGGGACCAGCCCCAGCATTTT. Translation gives CASSHGRGDQPQHF.

CDR3 loop: CASSEEGTYYGYTF. The CDR3 nucleotides read TGTGCCAGCAGTGAGGAGGGGACTTACTATGGCTACACCTTC. The V call is TRBV2, the J call TRBJ1-2, with D perhaps TRBD1 (5 bases). This CDR3 is built from 14 residues. The germline V gene has CDR1 SNHLY and CDR2 FYNNEI. Trimming shortened V by 3 bases and J by 3 bases, and 11 bases separated the two germline ends.

The sample holds many counts of this clonotype. This chain links TRBV28 with TRBJ1-6; no firm D call. Trimming pared 4 bases from V and 10 bases from J, leaving 14 bases between. This CDR3 spans 14 amino acids. CDR1 is MDHEN, CDR2 SYDVKM, per germline. CDR3 in DNA: TGTGCCAGCAGTTCCAGTGGCGCGAGATCACCCCTCCACTTT. It codes for CASSSSGARSPLHF.

The V call is TRBV15, the J call TRBJ2-2; the match to TRBD2 covers 10 bases. The CDR3 runs to 23 residues. Germline V lookup: CDR1 LNHNV, CDR2 YYDKDF (reference sequence). The trim removed 0 bases at V and 5 bases at J, leaving 24 bases unmatched. The CDR3 region is CATSRERTSTSKELAGRTGELFF. CDR3 sequence (DNA): TGTGCCACCAGCAGAGAGAGAACGTCGACGTCAAAGGAACTAGCGGGACGGACCGGGGAGCTGTTTTTT.

This clonotype was observed a few times. This rearrangement joins TRBV5-6 to TRBJ1-2, with D hard to call. V was clipped by 4 bases and J by 5 bases, with 12 bases between them. This CDR3 has 13 amino acids. CDR1 and CDR2 from the germline V gene are SGHDT and YYEEEE. CDR3 sequence: CASSPLDGYGYTF. The CDR3 DNA follows: TGTGCCAGCAGCCCCCTAGATGGGTATGGCTACACCTTC.

The table lists this clonotype with many counts. This chain joins TRBV2 and TRBJ2-3; 12 positions agree with TRBD2. The CDR3 consists of 16 residues. Germline assignment: CDR1 SNHLY and CDR2 FYNNEI. Trimming at V came to 6 bases and at J to 0 bases, leaving 4 bases not matched to a gene. CDR3 sequence: CASRPLAGGSTDTQYF. CDR3 in DNA: TGTGCCAGCAGGCCCCTAGCGGGAGGGAGCACAGATACGCAGTATTTT. The whole variable domain, filled in from reference TRBV2 and TRBJ2-3, reads EPEVTQTPSHQVTQMGQEVILRCVPISNHLYFYWYRQILGQKVEFLVSFYNNEISEKSEIFDDQFSVERPDGSNFTLKIRSTKLEDSAMYFCASRPLAGGSTDTQYFGPGTRLTVL.

This clonotype turned up a few times. The rearrangement uses TRBV6-5 and TRBJ1-2; D is ambiguous. Trimming removed 2 bases at V and 6 bases at J, with 16 bases between. The CDR3 has 15 amino acids. The V gene's germline CDR1 is MNHEY and CDR2 SVGAGI. The CDR3: CASSYGVIGLHGYTF. For the CDR3, the DNA is TGTGCCAGCAGTTACGGGGTGATAGGGCTGCATGGCTACACCTTC.